The clone carrying this T cell receptor beta chain is judged medium-sized (0.01 to 0.1%). The antigen is not known. Trimming took off 6 bases at V and 6 bases at J, with 15 bases between the two ends. This CDR3 has 15 amino acids. Germline values: CDR1 MNHEY, CDR2 SVGAGI. Antigen-specific CD4+ T cells expanded by the ViraFEST assay with viral peptide pools were then sequenced. A roughly 11-day culture period preceded the isolation of CD4+ T cells. None of these healthy vaccinees had been infected with SARS-CoV-2 before vaccination. Only in-frame clones appear in the TCRdb table, and some are missing; sequencing was by immunoSEQ multiplex PCR. The sample lists about 24,000 clones; 71% were seen once. The data derive from a study of vaccination effects on CD4 cells after COVID-19.

The sample here was CD4+ T cells from PBMCs cultured with HCoV-OC43 spike peptides, taken before COVID-19 vaccination. As for subset: HCoV-OC43 spike overlapping peptide pool stimulation. This clonotype was sampled from a human donor who received a COVID-19 vaccine. The chain carries TRBV6-5 and TRBJ1-6; D not resolved. CDR3 DNA sequence: TGTGCCAGCAGAACGGATGGGAGTGTTAATTCACCCCTCCACTTT. This translates into CASRTDGSVNSPLHF.